Listed here are 6 T cell receptor beta chains from one sample, sequenced in a study of human T cells and chemical hapten exposure. Blood, whole and unfractionated, served as the source for total RNA extraction. One entry per CDR3 protein, called by TCRdb with MiXCR from the 5' RACE reads. The sample includes about 140,000 distinct CDR3 sequences, roughly 4.1% seen only once; the top ten take 1.2% to 1.5%. These receptor sequences come from a female donor in good health.

This clonotype was recorded at least ten times. The rearrangement links TRBV9 to TRBJ1-1; D is uncertain. Per the germline V gene, CDR1 is SGDLS and CDR2 is YYNGEE. The CDR3 runs 14 residues. V lost 0 bases to trimming and J lost 1 base, with 7 bases between them. In DNA form, the CDR3 reads TGTGCCAGCAGCGTAGCTGGCCAGAACACTGAAGCTTTCTTT. Its protein is CASSVAGQNTEAFF. Looking up the rest from reference TRBV9 and TRBJ1-1 gives the full variable domain: DSGVTQTPKHLITATGQRVTLRCSPRSGDLSVYWYQQSLDQGLQFLIQYYNGEERAKGNILERFSAQQFPDLHSELNLSSLELGDSALYFCASSVAGQNTEAFFGQGTRLTVV.

The chain combines TRBV7-7 with TRBJ2-7; D may be TRBD1 (6 bases). The V and J ends lost 5 bases and 5 bases respectively, with 13 bases between them. The CDR3 sequence is 13 residues long. Germline assignment: CDR1 SSHAT and CDR2 FNYEAQ (reference sequence). The CDR3 bases are TGTGCCAGCAGCCCGGACAGCACCGACGAGCAGTACTTC. It is translated as CASSPDSTDEQYF.

This clonotype was detected ten times or more. The rearrangement uses TRBV28 and TRBJ1-3; the D gene is possibly TRBD1 (6 bases). The CDR3 sequence is 15 residues long. Germline assignment: CDR1 MDHEN and CDR2 SYDVKM. The V gene lost 8 bases and the J gene lost 1 base, with 15 bases spanning the gap. CDR3 in DNA: TGTGCCAGCGTTTATCAGGGGTTGTCTGGAAACACCATATATTTT. It yields the protein CASVYQGLSGNTIYF.

This clonotype was detected ten times or more. CDR3 residues: CSARPGEWAGRYSPLHF. Written as DNA, the CDR3 is TGCAGTGCTAGACCGGGGGAGTGGGCCGGGCGATATTCACCCCTCCACTTT. The rearrangement links TRBV20-1 to TRBJ1-6; TRBD1 might be the D (5 bases). The CDR3 contains 17 residues. The V gene's germline CDR1 is DFQATT and CDR2 SNEGSKA (reference sequence). The V and J ends lost 2 bases and 8 bases respectively, with 22 bases between them.

This clonotype was observed many times. The chain couples TRBV6-5 to TRBJ2-3; 11 nucleotides agree with TRBD2. The CDR3 consists of 15 residues. Germline values: CDR1 MNHEY, CDR2 SVGAGI. V lost 6 bases and J lost 1; bases outside the gene matches: 3. CDR3 bases: TGTGCCAGCAGAGCGGGACTAGCGGGCACAGATACGCAGTATTTT. Protein sequence: CASRAGLAGTDTQYF.

This clonotype showed up many times. The CDR3 is CASSLVSRGQGSEQFF. The CDR3 nucleotides are TGTGCCAGCAGCTTAGTCTCCAGGGGGCAAGGAAGCGAGCAGTTCTTC. The rearrangement joins TRBV7-2 to TRBJ2-1, with 8 positions matching TRBD1. The V and J ends lost 1 base and 10 bases, in that order; junction bases with no gene match: 12. Germline V gene data show CDR1 as SGHTA and CDR2 as FQGNSA. This CDR3 is built from 16 residues.